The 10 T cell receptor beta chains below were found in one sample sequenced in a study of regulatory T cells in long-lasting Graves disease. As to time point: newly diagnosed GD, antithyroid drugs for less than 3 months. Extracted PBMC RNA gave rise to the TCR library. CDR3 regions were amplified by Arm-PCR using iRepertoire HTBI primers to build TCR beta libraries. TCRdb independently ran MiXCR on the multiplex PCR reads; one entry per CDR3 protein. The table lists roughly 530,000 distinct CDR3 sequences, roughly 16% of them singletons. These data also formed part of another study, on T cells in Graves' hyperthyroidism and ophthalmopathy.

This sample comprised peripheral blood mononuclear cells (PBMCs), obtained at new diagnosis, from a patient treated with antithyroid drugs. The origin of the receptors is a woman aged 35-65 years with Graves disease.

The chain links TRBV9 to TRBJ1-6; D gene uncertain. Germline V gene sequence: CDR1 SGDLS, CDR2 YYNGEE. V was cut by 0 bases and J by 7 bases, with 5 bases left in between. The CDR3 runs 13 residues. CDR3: CASSVGYNSPLHF. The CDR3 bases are TGTGCCAGCAGCGTAGGGTACAATTCACCCCTCCACTTT.

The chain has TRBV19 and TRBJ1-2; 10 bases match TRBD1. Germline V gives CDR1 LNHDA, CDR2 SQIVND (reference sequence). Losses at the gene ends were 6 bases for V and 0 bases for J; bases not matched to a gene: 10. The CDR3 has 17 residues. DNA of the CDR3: TGTGCCAGTAGAAGGGCCGGGACAGGGGACTCTAACTATGGCTACACCTTC. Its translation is CASRRAGTGDSNYGYTF.

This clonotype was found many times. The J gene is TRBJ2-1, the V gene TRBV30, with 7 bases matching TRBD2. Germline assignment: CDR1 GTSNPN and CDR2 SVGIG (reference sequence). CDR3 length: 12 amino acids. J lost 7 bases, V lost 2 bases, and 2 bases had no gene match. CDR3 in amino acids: CAWSWGGNEQFF. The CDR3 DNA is TGTGCCTGGAGTTGGGGGGGGAATGAGCAGTTCTTC.

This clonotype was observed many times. As DNA, the CDR3 is TGTGCCAGCAGTCCGCGGACCTCTTTACCCCTTGAAGCTTTCTTT. It translates to CASSPRTSLPLEAFF. The rearrangement joins TRBV28 to TRBJ1-1; D is uncertain. The CDR3 has 15 amino acids. CDR1 and CDR2 (germline): MDHEN, SYDVKM. V was cut by 5 bases and J by 7 bases, with 20 bases left in between.

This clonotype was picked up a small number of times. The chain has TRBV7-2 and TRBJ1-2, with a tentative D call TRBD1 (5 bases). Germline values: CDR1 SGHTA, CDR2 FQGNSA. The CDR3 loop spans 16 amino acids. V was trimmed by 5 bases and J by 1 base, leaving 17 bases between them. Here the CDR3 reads CASSPSDTTFNYGYTF. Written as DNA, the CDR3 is TGTGCCAGCAGCCCCTCGGACACAACATTTAACTATGGCTACACCTTC.

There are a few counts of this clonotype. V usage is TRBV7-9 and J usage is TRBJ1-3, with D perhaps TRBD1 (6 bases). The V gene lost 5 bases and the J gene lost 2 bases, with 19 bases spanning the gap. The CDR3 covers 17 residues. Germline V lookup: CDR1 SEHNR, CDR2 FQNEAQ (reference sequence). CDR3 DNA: TGTGCCAGCAGCGTAGAAGGGGGGGGACTCGCTGGAAACACCATATATTTT. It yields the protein CASSVEGGGLAGNTIYF.

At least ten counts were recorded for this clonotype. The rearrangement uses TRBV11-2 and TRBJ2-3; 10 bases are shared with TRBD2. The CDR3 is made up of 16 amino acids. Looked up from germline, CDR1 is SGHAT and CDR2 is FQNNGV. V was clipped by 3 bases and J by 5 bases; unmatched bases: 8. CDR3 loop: CASSLEAGGQGDTQYF. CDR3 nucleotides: TGTGCCAGCAGCTTGGAAGCGGGGGGGCAGGGAGATACGCAGTATTTT.

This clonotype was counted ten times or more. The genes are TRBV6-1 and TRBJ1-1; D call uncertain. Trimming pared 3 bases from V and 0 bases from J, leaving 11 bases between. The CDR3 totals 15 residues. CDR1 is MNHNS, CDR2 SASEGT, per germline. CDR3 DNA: TGTGCCAGCAGTGACAGGTCCCTTCTGAACACTGAAGCTTTCTTT. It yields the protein CASSDRSLLNTEAFF.

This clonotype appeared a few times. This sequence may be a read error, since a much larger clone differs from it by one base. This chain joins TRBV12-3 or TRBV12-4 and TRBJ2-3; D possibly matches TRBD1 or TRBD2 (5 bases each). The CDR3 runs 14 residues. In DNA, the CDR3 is TGTACCAGCAGCCAGGGCCCTAGCTTAGATACGCAGTATTTT. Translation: CTSSQGPSLDTQYF.

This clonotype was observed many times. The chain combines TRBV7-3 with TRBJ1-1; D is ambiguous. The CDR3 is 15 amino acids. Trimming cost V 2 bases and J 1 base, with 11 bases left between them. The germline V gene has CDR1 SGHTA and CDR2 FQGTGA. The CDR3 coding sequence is TGTGCCAGCAGCTTAGAGGCCCGAGGGAACACTGAAGCTTTCTTT. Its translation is CASSLEARGNTEAFF.